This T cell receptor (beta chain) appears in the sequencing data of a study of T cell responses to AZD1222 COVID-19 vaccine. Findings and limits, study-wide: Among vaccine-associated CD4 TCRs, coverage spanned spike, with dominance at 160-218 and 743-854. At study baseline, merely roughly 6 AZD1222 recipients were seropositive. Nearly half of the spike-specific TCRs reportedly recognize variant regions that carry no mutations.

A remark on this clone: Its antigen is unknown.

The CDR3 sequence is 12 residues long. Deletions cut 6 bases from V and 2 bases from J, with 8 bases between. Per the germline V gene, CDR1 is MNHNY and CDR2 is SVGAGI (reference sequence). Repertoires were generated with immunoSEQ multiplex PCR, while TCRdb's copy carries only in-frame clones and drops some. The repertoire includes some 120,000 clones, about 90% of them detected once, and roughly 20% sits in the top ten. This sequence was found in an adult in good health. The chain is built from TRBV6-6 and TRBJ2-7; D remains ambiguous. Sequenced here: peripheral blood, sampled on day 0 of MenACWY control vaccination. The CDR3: CASSHSTYEQYF. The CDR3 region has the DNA TGTGCCAGCAGCCACAGTACCTACGAGCAGTACTTC.